This entry concerns a single T cell receptor (beta chain). What it recognizes is unknown. The CDR3 sequence is 12 residues long. V dropped 2 bases and J dropped 2 bases, with 4 bases sitting between them. This entry comes from a study of CD8+CD57+ T cells in acquired aplastic anemia. Selection for sequencing was limited to patients who had shown CD8+CD57+ cell expansion by flow cytometry. Genomic DNA constituted the template upon which TCR beta VDJ and CDR3 profiling was performed. TCRdb re-derived calls from the reads in MiXCR, one entry per CDR3 protein. The repertoire includes around 120,000 distinct CDR3 sequences, approximately 36% of them detected once, and about 3% sits in the top ten. Study findings and constraints: Between the patient and control groups, CD8+ Simpson's diversity did not differ significantly. Found in both controls and patients were 25 to 35 CD8+ CDR3 sequences.

This TCR was recovered from a human donor with aplastic anemia. The sequencing input was sorted CD4+, CD8+, or CD8+CD57+ T cells (not recorded which) from PBMCs. This chain uses TRBV7-1 with TRBJ2-7, with no clear D. TRBV7-1 is filed as an ORF, its function uncertain. The CDR3 DNA follows: TGTGCCAGCAGCTCATGGACCTACGAGCAGTACTTC. It codes for CASSSWTYEQYF.